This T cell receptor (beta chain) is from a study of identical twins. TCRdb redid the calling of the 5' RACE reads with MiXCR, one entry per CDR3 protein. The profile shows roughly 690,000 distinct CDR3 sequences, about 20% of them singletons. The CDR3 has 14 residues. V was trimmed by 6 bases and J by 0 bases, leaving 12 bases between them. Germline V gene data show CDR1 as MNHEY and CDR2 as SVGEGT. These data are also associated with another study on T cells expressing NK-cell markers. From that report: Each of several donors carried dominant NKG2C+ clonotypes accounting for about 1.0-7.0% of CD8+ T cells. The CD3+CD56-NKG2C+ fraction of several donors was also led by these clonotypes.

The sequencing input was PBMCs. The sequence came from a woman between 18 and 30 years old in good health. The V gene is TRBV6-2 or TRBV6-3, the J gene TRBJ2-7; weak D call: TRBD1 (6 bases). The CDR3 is CASSGGQISYEQYF. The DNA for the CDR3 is TGTGCCAGCAGCGGTGGACAGATCTCCTACGAGCAGTACTTC.